The rows below give T cell receptor beta chains drawn from one sample of a study of cytomegalovirus exposure and HLA in healthy donors. Clones were sequenced by immunoSEQ multiplex PCR, and TCRdb holds only the in-frame ones, with some missing. The sample carries under 300,000 clones, 86% recorded once. Input material: PBMCs. Receptors originate from a man aged 40-55 years in good health and CMV-seropositive. Both conserved end residues are part of each CDR3. A D gene is named only where the DNA matches it firmly. Expanded clones are given a class, and other clones once, few, many or no size at all.

d_call j_call clone_size cdr3_length v_call cdr3_nt cdr3_aa
. TRBJ1-4 . 10 TRBV20-1 TGCAGTGCGGAGAATGAAAAACTGTTTTTT CSAENEKLFF
. TRBJ2-2 . 17 TRBV7-3 TGTGCCAGCAGCTTAGACAGGCGAGGCCTTGACGCCGGGGAGCTGTTTTTT CASSLDRRGLDAGELFF
. TRBJ2-3 . 14 TRBV5-1 TGCGCCAGCAGCTTACCAACTAGCACAGATACGCAGTATTTT CASSLPTSTDTQYF
. TRBJ2-2 . 11 TRBV11-2 TGTGCCAGCAGCCTGTCGGCGGGGCTGTTTTTT CASSLSAGLFF
. TRBJ2-3 . 15 TRBV7-2 TGTGCCAGCAGCTCGGGACTGCCAGGGACAGATACGCAGTATTTT CASSSGLPGTDTQYF
. TRBJ1-4 few 14 TRBV6-1 TGTGCCAGCTGTGGACGGGGGTTACAGGAAAAACTGTTTTTT CASCGRGLQEKLFF
TRBD2 TRBJ2-7 . 13 TRBV5-4 TGTGCCAGCAGCTCGGGACTAGCGGACGAGCAGTACTTC CASSSGLADEQYF
TRBD2 TRBJ2-7 . 16 TRBV28 TGTGCCAGCAGTCCCGGGGGGGGTCTAAGCTCCTACGAGCAGTACTTC CASSPGGGLSSYEQYF
. TRBJ1-2 once 11 TRBV28 TGTGCCAGCAGTCCCCGGGATGGCTACACCTTC CASSPRDGYTF
. TRBJ1-4 . 17 TRBV16 TGTGCCAGCAGCCAATCGCGGAACGAGGTGGGGGGACCCAAACTGTTTTTT CASSQSRNEVGGPKLFF
. TRBJ2-7 . 13 TRBV11-3 TGTGCCAGCAGCTTAGATCAGACTACCGAGCAGTACTTC CASSLDQTTEQYF
TRBD2 TRBJ2-3 . 15 TRBV6-1 TGTGCCAGCAGTCTGACTAGCGGCCGCACAGATACGCAGTATTTT CASSLTSGRTDTQYF
TRBD1 TRBJ2-7 . 16 TRBV18 TGTGCCAGCTCACCACCGAGGCAGGGGGTGTCGGGCGAGCAGTACTTC CASSPPRQGVSGEQYF
TRBD1 TRBJ2-7 . 16 TRBV4-3 TGCGCCAGCAGCCAAACCCGGGTTCAAGGGGGCCACGAGCAGTACTTC CASSQTRVQGGHEQYF
. TRBJ2-2 . 15 TRBV5-1 TGCGCCAGCAGCTTTATGGGCACTCGGACCGGGGAGCTGTTTTTT CASSFMGTRTGELFF
. TRBJ2-7 . 14 TRBV6-5 TGTGCCAGCAGTTACTCGAGGCAGGGAGGAGAGCAGTACTTC CASSYSRQGGEQYF
TRBD1 TRBJ2-2 . 14 TRBV7-6 TGTGCCAGCAGCCAGGGGGCGCGTACCGGGGAGCTGTTTTTT CASSQGARTGELFF
TRBD1 TRBJ1-2 . 15 TRBV28 TGTGCCAGCAGCTCCGGGGGGACAGGGAGGAATGGCTACACCTTC CASSSGGTGRNGYTF
. TRBJ2-7 once 14 TRBV30 TGTGCCTGGAGTTTTAGACTAGAAGCTGGCGAGCAGTACTTC CAWSFRLEAGEQYF
. TRBJ2-7 . 13 TRBV2 TGTGCCAGCAGTGAAGACAGGGTCGACGAGCAGTACTTC CASSEDRVDEQYF
TRBD2 TRBJ2-1 . 15 TRBV28 TGTGCCAGCAGTTTTCATAGCGGGAGGGCCGATGAGCAGTTCTTC CASSFHSGRADEQFF
TRBD1 TRBJ1-2 . 16 TRBV2 TGTGCCAGCAGCGATTATACAGGGGCGACCTTCTATGGCTACACCTTC CASSDYTGATFYGYTF